One sample yielded the 30 T cell receptor beta chains listed below, sequenced in a study of CD8+ T cells in alopecia areata (dated by TCRdb to 2016 to 2019). The library was built by means of the immunoSEQ multiplex PCR assay. To provide template for TCR sequencing, every sample had RNA extracted and reverse transcribed into cDNA. TCRdb's version of the immuneACCESS table is confined to in-frame rearrangements and falls short of the full clone set. An unresolved V gene accounts for under half of the shortfall where checked; the remainder is of unknown origin. The sample has approximately 210,000 clones on record, 64% of them singletons. Clones ranked in the top ten supply around 4.2% of the sample. Taken with the paper, the label for time point translates to: less than five weeks on oral tofacitinib. The treatment or condition label of this sample denotes: oral pan-JAK inhibitor, 5-10 mg twice daily.

Sequencing was performed on CD4+ T cells sorted from blood, taken at week 4, from a patient treated with tofacitinib. These receptors originate from a human donor with alopecia areata.

This clone was seen a single time. The CDR3 coding sequence is TGTGCCAGCAGCTTGGTAGGGTTTTCAGGTGGGGGAAACTATGGCTACACCTTC. Encoded protein: CASSLVGFSGGGNYGYTF. V usage is TRBV5-6 and J usage is TRBJ1-2, with D possibly matching TRBD1 (5 bases). This CDR3 is built from 18 residues. The germline gives CDR1 SGHDT, CDR2 YYEEEE. Trimming took 0 bases from V and 2 from J, leaving 20 bases between them.

V usage is TRBV2 and J usage is TRBJ1-2; D perhaps matches TRBD1 (5 bases). With 6 bases removed from V and 2 bases from J, the gap between germline ends came to 10 bases. CDR1 and CDR2 from the germline V gene are SNHLY and FYNNEI. CDR3 size: 13 residues. The CDR3 bases are TGTGCCAGCAGCCCAGGGAGCAACTATGGCTACACCTTC. Encoded protein: CASSPGSNYGYTF.

The chain combines TRBV27 with TRBJ2-3; D perhaps matches TRBD1 (6 bases). Trimming removed 6 bases from V and 0 bases from J, with 13 bases in between. The CDR3 covers 15 residues. Germline V gene lookup returns CDR1 MNHEY and CDR2 SMNVEV (reference sequence). Here the CDR3 reads CASRQDSFSTDTQYF. CDR3 bases: TGTGCCAGCAGACAGGACAGTTTCAGCACAGATACGCAGTATTTT.

V usage is TRBV29-1 and J usage is TRBJ2-3; D is undetermined. This CDR3 comprises 14 residues. V lost 0 bases and J lost 0, with 7 bases in between. The germline V gene has CDR1 SQVTM and CDR2 ANQGSEA. The CDR3 spells CSVEDDGSTDTQYF. The CDR3 DNA reads TGCAGCGTTGAAGACGATGGAAGCACAGATACGCAGTATTTT.

V is TRBV7-2 and J is TRBJ1-2; a possible D gene is TRBD1 (5 bases). The CDR3 covers 12 residues. In germline, CDR1 is SGHTA, CDR2 FQGNSA. The germline V and J ends were trimmed by 4 bases and 8 bases, with 11 bases remaining between them. The DNA of the CDR3 is TGTGCCAGCAGCTCCCAGGGCCTAGGCTACACCTTC. It codes for CASSSQGLGYTF.

This chain connects TRBV9 to TRBJ2-3; possibly TRBD2 for D (6 bases). CDR1 and CDR2 from the germline V gene are SGDLS and YYNGEE. The CDR3 is 14 amino acids. V dropped 6 bases and J dropped 2 bases, with 13 bases sitting between them. In nucleotides, the CDR3 is TGTGCCAGCAACGCGGGACTCTCCACAGATACGCAGTATTTT. Its protein product is CASNAGLSTDTQYF.

The chain carries TRBV29-1 and TRBJ2-6, with a possible D match to TRBD1 (6 bases). V lost 4 bases, J lost 0 bases, and 10 bases lay in between. From germline, CDR1 is SQVTM and CDR2 ANQGSEA. CDR3 length equals 15 residues. The CDR3 protein is CSVGQGLSGANVLTF. CDR3 nucleotides: TGCAGCGTTGGTCAGGGGCTCTCTGGGGCCAACGTCCTGACTTTC. Full variable domain (remainder filled in from reference TRBV29-1 and TRBJ2-6): SAVISQKPSRDICQRGTSLTIQCQVDSQVTMMFWYRQQPGQSLTLIATANQGSEATYESGFVIDKFPISRPNLTFSTLTVSNMSPEDSSIYLCSVGQGLSGANVLTFGAGSRLTVL.

This clone was detected a few times. The chain has TRBV4-1 and TRBJ1-4, with TRBD1 matching 7 bases. The J segment lost 14 bases and the V segment lost 1 base, leaving 7 bases of the junction unmatched. CDR1 is MGHRA and CDR2 is YSYEKL in the germline V gene. The CDR3 contains 13 residues. The CDR3 loop reads CASSQVEGARLFF. CDR3 nucleotide sequence: TGCGCCAGCAGCCAAGTTGAGGGGGCAAGGCTGTTTTTT.

The rearrangement joins TRBV5-1 to TRBJ1-1; TRBD1 aligns across 9 bases. The CDR3 contains 14 residues. The germline gives CDR1 SGHRS, CDR2 YFSETQ. V lost 4 bases to trimming and J lost 8 bases; unmatched junction nucleotides: 9. CDR3 loop: CASSPARDRAEAFF. The CDR3 nucleotides read TGCGCCAGCAGCCCCGCCCGGGACAGGGCCGAAGCTTTCTTT.

This rearrangement joins TRBV7-2 to TRBJ2-7; no definite D call. CDR1 is SGHTA and CDR2 is FQGNSA in the germline V gene. This CDR3 has 15 residues. V lost 4 bases, J lost 1 base, and 14 bases lay in between. CDR3 region: CASSSSTVPSYEQYF. Written as DNA, the CDR3 is TGTGCCAGCAGCTCATCGACGGTCCCTTCCTACGAGCAGTACTTC.

The rearrangement joins TRBV4-3 to TRBJ1-2; D uncertain. V lost 2 bases, J lost 7 bases, and 20 bases lay in between. This CDR3 spans 16 amino acids. Germline CDR1 reads LGHNA; CDR2 reads YSLEER. The CDR3 spells CASSQMMTPTSGGYTF. In DNA, the CDR3 is TGCGCCAGCAGCCAAATGATGACACCTACATCGGGTGGCTACACCTTC.

This chain connects TRBV29-1 to TRBJ2-7; maybe TRBD1 (6 bases). The germline V and J ends were trimmed by 4 bases and 5 bases, with 18 bases remaining between them. CDR3 length equals 14 residues. Germline V lookup: CDR1 SQVTM, CDR2 ANQGSEA. In DNA, the CDR3 is TGCAGCGTTGCGAACTCCCAAACAGGGAACGAGCAGTACTTC. It translates to CSVANSQTGNEQYF.

The sample holds a few counts of this clone. This sequence joins TRBV29-1 and TRBJ2-6; 7 nucleotides align to TRBD1. With V trimmed by 6 bases and J by 0 bases, 11 bases remained unmatched. The CDR3 is made up of 17 amino acids. The germline V gene encodes CDR1 SQVTM and CDR2 ANQGSEA. The CDR3 loop is CSVPRQGFSSGANVLTF. The CDR3 nucleotides are TGCAGCGTACCAAGACAGGGTTTCAGCTCTGGGGCCAACGTCCTGACTTTC.

The chain carries TRBV11-2 and TRBJ2-7, with a tentative D call TRBD2 (6 bases). The germline CDR1 and CDR2 sequences are SGHAT and FQNNGV. V lost 1 base and J 4 bases, leaving 14 bases between the germline ends. CDR3 length: 15 residues. The CDR3 sequence: CASSLALAMGYEQYF. The CDR3 DNA reads TGTGCCAGCAGCTTAGCTCTAGCGATGGGGTACGAGCAGTACTTC. The whole variable domain, filled in from reference TRBV11-2 and TRBJ2-7, reads EAGVAQSPRYKIIEKRQSVAFWCNPISGHATLYWYQQILGQGPKLLIQFQNNGVVDDSQLPKDRFSAERLKGVDSTLKIQPAKLEDSAVYLCASSLALAMGYEQYFGPGTRLTVT.

Notes on this clone: The sample holds other DNA sequences that translate to the same CDR3. This chain links TRBV15 with TRBJ2-5, with D perhaps assigned TRBD1 or TRBD2 (5 bases each). The CDR3 runs to 13 residues. With 0 bases removed from V and 5 bases from J, the gap between germline ends came to 7 bases. The germline gives CDR1 LNHNV, CDR2 YYDKDF (reference sequence). CDR3 sequence reads: CATSRDREETQYF. CDR3 coding DNA: TGTGCCACCAGCAGAGACAGGGAGGAGACCCAGTACTTC. Full variable domain (rest looked up from reference TRBV15 and TRBJ2-5): DAMVIQNPRYQVTQFGKPVTLSCSQTLNHNVMYWYQQKSSQAPKLLFHYYDKDFNNEADTPDNFQSRRPNTSFCFLDIRSPGLGDTAMYLCATSRDREETQYFGPGTRLLVL.

This clone has only a few counts. The chain has TRBV6-6 and TRBJ1-6; D ambiguous. Germline V lookup: CDR1 MNHNY, CDR2 SVGAGI (reference sequence). The V and J ends lost 0 bases and 6 bases respectively, with 3 bases between them. The CDR3 is made up of 13 amino acids. CDR3 region: CASSYSGNSPLHF. For the CDR3, the DNA is TGTGCCAGCAGTTACTCGGGTAATTCACCCCTCCACTTT.

The J gene is TRBJ2-7, the V gene TRBV6-5; 9 positions match TRBD1. V shed 2 bases and J 4 bases; nucleotides not matched to a gene: 6. Germline V gene lookup returns CDR1 MNHEY and CDR2 SVGAGI. The CDR3 loop spans 15 amino acids. This chain's CDR3 is CASSYKDRGGYEQYF. CDR3 sequence (DNA): TGTGCCAGCAGTTACAAAGACAGGGGGGGGTACGAGCAGTACTTC.

Notes on this clone: The same CDR3 also results from other DNA sequences found in this sample. This rearrangement joins TRBV5-1 to TRBJ2-1, with D possibly matching TRBD1 (6 bases). CDR1 is SGHRS and CDR2 is YFSETQ in the germline V gene. Between the trimmed V and J ends, which lost 2 bases and 4 bases, there was a span of 10 bases. The CDR3 runs 14 residues. CDR3 nucleotides: TGCGCCAGCAGCTTAGGACAGTTATACAATGAGCAGTTCTTC. This gives the protein CASSLGQLYNEQFF.

This clone occurred once. The rearrangement joins TRBV21-1 to TRBJ2-6; the tabulated D call, TRBD2, remains unverified against the DNA. TRBV21-1 constitutes a pseudogene. The CDR3 totals 18 residues. CDR3 sequence (DNA): TGTGCCAGCAGCAAAAGGACTGAAGTTCGCTCTGGGGCCAACGTCCTGACTTTC. This encodes CASSKRTEVRSGANVLTF.

The chain combines TRBV5-1 with TRBJ1-6; a possible D gene is TRBD1 (6 bases). The CDR3 has 12 residues. The V gene lost 2 bases and the J gene lost 11 bases, with 8 bases spanning the gap. Looked up from germline, CDR1 is SGHRS and CDR2 is YFSETQ. CDR3: CASSLQGPPLHF. In nucleotides, the CDR3 is TGCGCCAGCAGCTTACAGGGACCACCCCTCCACTTT.

This rearrangement joins TRBV5-1 to TRBJ1-1; D is uncertain. The V end lost 5 bases, the J end lost 0 bases, and 2 bases lay between the germline ends. The CDR3 runs 11 residues. Germline CDR1 SGHRS, CDR2 YFSETQ. The CDR3 protein is CASRMNTEAFF. The CDR3 region has the DNA TGCGCCAGCAGGATGAACACTGAAGCTTTCTTT.

In nucleotides, the CDR3 is TGCGCCAGCAGCCAATCTACACTAGCAGGCACAGATACGCAGTATTTT. Residues: CASSQSTLAGTDTQYF. The chain uses TRBV4-3 and TRBJ2-3, with D possibly matching TRBD2 (6 bases). CDR3 length equals 16 residues. The germline V gene has CDR1 LGHNA and CDR2 YSLEER. V gave up 2 bases and J gave up 1 base, with 13 bases separating them.

The chain couples TRBV30 to TRBJ1-6, with no clear D. Trimming shortened V by 2 bases and J by 8 bases, and 10 bases separated the two germline ends. Germline CDR1 and CDR2: GTSNPN and SVGIG (reference sequence). This CDR3 is built from 13 residues. The CDR3 DNA reads as TGTGCCTGGAGTTCCAACGGGGATTCACCCCTCCACTTT. It specifies CAWSSNGDSPLHF.

The table lists this clone with a few counts. The chain links TRBV30 to TRBJ2-5, with D hard to call. The CDR3 runs 12 residues. V was shortened by 5 bases and J by 2 bases, with 9 bases between the two germline ends. Germline lookup yields CDR1 GTSNPN and CDR2 SVGIG (reference sequence). The CDR3 nucleotides are TGTGCCTGGGCCTGGGGTCAAGAGACCCAGTACTTC. Translating gives CAWAWGQETQYF.

This clone was seen a few times. This chain joins TRBV9 and TRBJ2-6, with a weak D call TRBD1 (5 bases). The CDR3 is made up of 17 amino acids. V was cut by 0 bases and J by 2 bases, with 12 bases left in between. Germline V lookup: CDR1 SGDLS, CDR2 YYNGEE. For the CDR3, the DNA is TGTGCCAGCAGCGTAGAAGAGTGGGGCCCTGGGGCCAACGTCCTGACTTTC. Translated, it gives CASSVEEWGPGANVLTF. The variable domain in full, completed from reference TRBV9 and TRBJ2-6, reads DSGVTQTPKHLITATGQRVTLRCSPRSGDLSVYWYQQSLDQGLQFLIQYYNGEERAKGNILERFSAQQFPDLHSELNLSSLELGDSALYFCASSVEEWGPGANVLTFGAGSRLTVL.

This clone came up a few times. The chain recombines TRBV29-1 with TRBJ2-3; no firm D call. This CDR3 comprises 13 residues. The V end was cut by 7 bases, the J end by 2 bases, with 13 bases between. Germline CDR1 and CDR2: SQVTM and ANQGSEA. The CDR3 DNA sequence: TGCAGCGCCGCTCGTACTGACACAGATACGCAGTATTTT. It specifies CSAARTDTDTQYF.

The chain employs TRBV27 and TRBJ1-2; D perhaps matches TRBD1 (6 bases). Between the trimmed V and J ends, which lost 4 bases and 8 bases, there was a span of 17 bases. Germline CDR1 and CDR2: MNHEY and SMNVEV (reference sequence). The length of the CDR3 is 14 residues. This chain's CDR3 is CASSSNTGFNGYTF. CDR3 coding DNA: TGTGCCAGCAGTTCGAATACAGGGTTTAACGGCTACACCTTC.

This clone has just a few counts. This chain joins TRBV6-5 and TRBJ1-1; weak D call: TRBD1 (5 bases). V was shortened by 6 bases and J by 12 bases, with 20 bases between the two germline ends. The CDR3 contains 13 residues. Germline V CDR1 and CDR2: MNHEY, SVGAGI. The CDR3 DNA reads TGTGCCAGCAGCGAAACCGGGGCCCTCACCCCTTTCTTT. Translated, it gives CASSETGALTPFF.

This chain links TRBV7-2 with TRBJ1-2; no definite D call. Germline lookup yields CDR1 SGHTA and CDR2 FQGNSA. V was trimmed by 2 bases and J by 4 bases, leaving 20 bases between them. The CDR3 runs to 17 residues. The CDR3 protein is CASSLSGVREGGYGYTF. CDR3 nucleotide sequence: TGTGCCAGCAGCTTATCCGGTGTGAGGGAAGGAGGCTATGGCTACACCTTC.

This clone turned up a few times. This sequence joins TRBV29-1 and TRBJ2-3, with 10 bases aligning to TRBD2. The CDR3 loop spans 14 amino acids. Germline V gene sequence: CDR1 SQVTM, CDR2 ANQGSEA. V gave up 4 bases and J gave up 2 bases; unmatched junction bases: 3. In DNA form, the CDR3 reads TGCAGCGTTGGAGGGACTAGCGTCACAGATACGCAGTATTTT. It specifies CSVGGTSVTDTQYF.